One and the same sample provided the 8 T cell receptor beta chains below, sequenced in a study of shared T cell receptors in the human thymus. The repertoire was sequenced with immunoSEQ multiplex PCR; TCRdb's copy has only in-frame clones and lacks some. The sample includes 450,000 to 650,000 clones, around 82% of them seen just once. The sample was also linked to a second study, of human thymus T cells.

Sequencing was done on a sample of thymocytes. These TCRs come from a boy in the first two years of life with a congenital heart defect.

The genes are TRBV21-1 and TRBJ2-4; no check of the table's D call, TRBD1, against the DNA was made. TRBV21-1 is marked as a pseudogene. The length of the CDR3 is 17 residues. This CDR3 is CASSKSRFRTGKNIQYF. CDR3 nucleotide sequence: TGTGCCAGCAGCAAATCCCGTTTTCGGACAGGGAAAAACATTCAGTACTTC.

V and J are TRBV27 and TRBJ2-3, with D perhaps TRBD2 (7 bases). V was trimmed by 6 bases and J by 6 bases, leaving 16 bases between them. Germline CDR1 and CDR2: MNHEY and SMNVEV (reference sequence). This CDR3 contains 14 residues. The chain's CDR3 is CASRERGATDTQYF. The CDR3 DNA reads as TGTGCCAGCAGGGAACGGGGGGCCACGGATACGCAGTATTTT.

V and J are TRBV4-2 and TRBJ2-4; 9 nucleotides align to TRBD1. The CDR3 sequence is 20 residues long. Germline V gene data show CDR1 as LGHNA and CDR2 as YNFKEQ. V lost 3 bases and J lost 1; bases outside the gene matches: 16. CDR3 region: CASSHQGTGKRSSAKNIQYF. In nucleotides, the CDR3 is TGTGCCAGCAGCCACCAAGGGACAGGGAAGAGGAGCTCGGCCAAAAACATTCAGTACTTC.

The genes are TRBV25-1 and TRBJ2-3; D might be TRBD1 (6 bases). With 9 bases removed from V and 4 bases from J, the gap between germline ends came to 14 bases. CDR3 length: 13 amino acids. CDR1 is MGHDK and CDR2 is SYGVNS in the germline V gene. This CDR3 reads CARETGFPDTQYF. The CDR3 DNA follows: TGTGCCAGGGAAACAGGGTTTCCAGATACGCAGTATTTT.

V gene TRBV2 combines with J gene TRBJ2-1; D not resolved. Looked up from germline, CDR1 is SNHLY and CDR2 is FYNNEI. V was clipped by 0 bases and J by 10 bases, with 13 bases between them. The CDR3 spans 14 residues. The CDR3 region is CASSEALRVYEQFF. In nucleotides, the CDR3 is TGTGCCAGCAGTGAAGCGCTTCGGGTGTACGAGCAGTTCTTC.

The chain combines TRBV2 with TRBJ2-1; TRBD1 matches 7 bases. The CDR3 runs 17 residues. The ends lost 6 bases at V and 3 bases at J; junction bases unmatched: 14. Germline lookup yields CDR1 SNHLY and CDR2 FYNNEI. The CDR3 nucleotides read TGTGCCAGCAGCCCGAAGGGGGCCAGGCCGATCTACAATGAGCAGTTCTTC. As protein: CASSPKGARPIYNEQFF.

The genes are TRBV5-4 and TRBJ1-1, with D perhaps matching TRBD1 (5 bases). The CDR3 contains 15 residues. The germline V gene encodes CDR1 SGHNT and CDR2 YYREEE (reference sequence). V was pared by 4 bases and J by 4 bases, with 17 bases between. DNA for the CDR3: TGTGCCAGCAGCCTCCCCGGGCCTAGGGGCACTGAAGCTTTCTTT. Its protein is CASSLPGPRGTEAFF.

The V and J genes are TRBV5-1 and TRBJ2-5; D might be TRBD1 (5 bases). The end of the DNA aligns better with TRBJ2-7, so the J call may be wrong. CDR3 length: 13 residues. CDR1 and CDR2 from the germline V gene are SGHRS and YFSETQ. The CDR3 spells CASSSDSPYEQYF. The CDR3 DNA sequence: TGCGCCAGCAGCTCCGACAGTCCCTACGAGCAGTACTTC.